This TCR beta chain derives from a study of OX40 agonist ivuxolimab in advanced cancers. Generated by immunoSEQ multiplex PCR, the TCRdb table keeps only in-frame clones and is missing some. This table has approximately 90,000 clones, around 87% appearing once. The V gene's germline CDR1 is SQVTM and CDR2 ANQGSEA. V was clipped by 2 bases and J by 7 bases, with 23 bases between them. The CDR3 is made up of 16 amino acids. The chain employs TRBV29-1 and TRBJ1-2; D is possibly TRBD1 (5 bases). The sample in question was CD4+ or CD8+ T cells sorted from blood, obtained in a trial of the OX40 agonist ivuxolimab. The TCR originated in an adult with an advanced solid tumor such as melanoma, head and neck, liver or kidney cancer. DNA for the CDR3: TGCAGCGTTGAATCTTTGGAAGGGGCGCGGCTCGGTGGCTACACCTTC. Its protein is CSVESLEGARLGGYTF. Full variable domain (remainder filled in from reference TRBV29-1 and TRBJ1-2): SAVISQKPSRDICQRGTSLTIQCQVDSQVTMMFWYRQQPGQSLTLIATANQGSEATYESGFVIDKFPISRPNLTFSTLTVSNMSPEDSSIYLCSVESLEGARLGGYTFGSGTRLTVV.